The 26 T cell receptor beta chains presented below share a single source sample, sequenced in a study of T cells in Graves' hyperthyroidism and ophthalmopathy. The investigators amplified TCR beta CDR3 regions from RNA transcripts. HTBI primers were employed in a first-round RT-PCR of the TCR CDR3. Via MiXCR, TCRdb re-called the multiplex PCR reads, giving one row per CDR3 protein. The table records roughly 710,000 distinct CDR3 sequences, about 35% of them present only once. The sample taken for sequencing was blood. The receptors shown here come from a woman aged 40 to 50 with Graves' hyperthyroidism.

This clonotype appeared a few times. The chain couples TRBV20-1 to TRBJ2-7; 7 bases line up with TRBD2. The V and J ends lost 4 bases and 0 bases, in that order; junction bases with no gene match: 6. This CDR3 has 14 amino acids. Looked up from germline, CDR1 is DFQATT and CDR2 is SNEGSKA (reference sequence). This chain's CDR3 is CSATRLADSYEQYF. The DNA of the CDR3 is TGCAGTGCTACCAGACTAGCTGACTCCTACGAGCAGTACTTC.

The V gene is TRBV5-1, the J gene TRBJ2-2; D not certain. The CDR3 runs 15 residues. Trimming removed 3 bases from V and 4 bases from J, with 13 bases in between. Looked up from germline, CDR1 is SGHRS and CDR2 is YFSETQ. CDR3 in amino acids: CASSSGDILTGELFF. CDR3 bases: TGCGCCAGCAGCTCCGGCGACATACTCACCGGGGAGCTGTTTTTT.

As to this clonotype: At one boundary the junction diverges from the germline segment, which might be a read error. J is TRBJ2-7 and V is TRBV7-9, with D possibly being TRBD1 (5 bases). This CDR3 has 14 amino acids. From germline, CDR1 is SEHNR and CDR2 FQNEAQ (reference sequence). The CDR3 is CASSSQDTSYERYF. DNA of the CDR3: TGTGCCAGCAGCTCCCAGGACACCTCGTACGAGCGGTACTTC.

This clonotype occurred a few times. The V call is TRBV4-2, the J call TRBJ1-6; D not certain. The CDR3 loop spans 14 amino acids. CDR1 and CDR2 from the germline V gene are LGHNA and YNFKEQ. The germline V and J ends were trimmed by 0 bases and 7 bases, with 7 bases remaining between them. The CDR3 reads CASSQDSGNSPLHF. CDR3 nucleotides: TGTGCCAGCAGCCAAGATTCTGGGAATTCACCCCTCCACTTT.

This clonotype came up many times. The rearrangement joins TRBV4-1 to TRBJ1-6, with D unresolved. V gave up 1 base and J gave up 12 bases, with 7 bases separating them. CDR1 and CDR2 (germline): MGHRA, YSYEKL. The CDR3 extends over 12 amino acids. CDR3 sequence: CASSQGRLPLHF. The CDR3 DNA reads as TGCGCCAGCAGCCAAGGCCGATTACCCCTCCACTTT.

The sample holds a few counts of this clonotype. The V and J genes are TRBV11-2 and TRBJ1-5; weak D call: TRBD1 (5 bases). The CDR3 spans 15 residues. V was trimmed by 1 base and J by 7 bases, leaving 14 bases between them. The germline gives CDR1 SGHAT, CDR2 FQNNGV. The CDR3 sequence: CASSLGPGLHQPQHF. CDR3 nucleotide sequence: TGTGCCAGCAGCTTAGGACCGGGACTTCACCAGCCCCAGCATTTT.

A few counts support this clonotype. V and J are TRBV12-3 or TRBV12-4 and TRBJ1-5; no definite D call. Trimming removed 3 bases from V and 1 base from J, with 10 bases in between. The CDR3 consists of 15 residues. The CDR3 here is CASSLGRMSNQPQHF. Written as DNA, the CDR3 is TGTGCCAGCAGTTTGGGCAGGATGAGCAATCAGCCCCAGCATTTT.

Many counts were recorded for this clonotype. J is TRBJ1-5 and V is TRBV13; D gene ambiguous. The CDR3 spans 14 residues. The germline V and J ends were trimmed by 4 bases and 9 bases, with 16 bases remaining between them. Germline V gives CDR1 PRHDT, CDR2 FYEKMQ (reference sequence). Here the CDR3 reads CASSSTPNTSPQHF. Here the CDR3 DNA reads TGTGCCAGCAGCTCCACACCTAACACCTCGCCCCAGCATTTT. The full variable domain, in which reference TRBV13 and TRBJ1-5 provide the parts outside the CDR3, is AAGVIQSPRHLIKEKRETATLKCYPIPRHDTVYWYQQGPGQDPQFLISFYEKMQSDKGSIPDRFSAQQFSDYHSELNMSSLELGDSALYFCASSSTPNTSPQHFGDGTRLSIL.

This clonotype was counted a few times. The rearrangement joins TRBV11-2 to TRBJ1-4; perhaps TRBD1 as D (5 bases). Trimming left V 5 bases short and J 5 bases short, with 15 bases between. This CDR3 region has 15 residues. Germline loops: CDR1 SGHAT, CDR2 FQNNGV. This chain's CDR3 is CASSRQGGPNEKLFF. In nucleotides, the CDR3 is TGTGCCAGCAGCCGCCAGGGAGGGCCCAATGAAAAACTGTTTTTT.

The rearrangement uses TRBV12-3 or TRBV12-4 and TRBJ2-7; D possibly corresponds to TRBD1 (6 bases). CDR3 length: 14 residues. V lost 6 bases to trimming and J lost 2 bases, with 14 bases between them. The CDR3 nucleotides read TGTGCCAGCAGGCCCGGACAGTGGGCCTACGAGCAGTACTTC. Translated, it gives CASRPGQWAYEQYF.

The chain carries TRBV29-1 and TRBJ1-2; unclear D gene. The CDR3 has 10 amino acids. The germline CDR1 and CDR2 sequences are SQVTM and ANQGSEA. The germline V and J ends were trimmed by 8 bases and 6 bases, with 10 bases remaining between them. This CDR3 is CSSLSDGYTF. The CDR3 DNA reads TGCAGCAGTTTATCCGATGGCTACACCTTC. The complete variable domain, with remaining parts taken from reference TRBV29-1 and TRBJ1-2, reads SAVISQKPSRDICQRGTSLTIQCQVDSQVTMMFWYRQQPGQSLTLIATANQGSEATYESGFVIDKFPISRPNLTFSTLTVSNMSPEDSSIYLCSSLSDGYTFGSGTRLTVV.

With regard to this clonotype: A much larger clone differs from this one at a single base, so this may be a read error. CDR3 loop: CACSHHTRRAESGNEQYF. CDR3 nucleotides: TGTGCCTGCAGCCATCATACTCGACGAGCGGAGTCTGGGAACGAGCAGTACTTC. This chain links TRBV14 with TRBJ2-7; possibly TRBD2 for D (5 bases). Germline-derived CDR1 and CDR2 are SGHDN and FVKESK. The CDR3 consists of 18 residues. The variable domain in full, completed from reference TRBV14 and TRBJ2-7, reads EAGVTQFPSHSVIEKGQTVTLRCDPISGHDNLYWYRRVMGKEIKFLLHFVKESKQDESGMPNNRFLAERTGGTYSTLKVQPAELEDSGVYFCACSHHTRRAESGNEQYFGPGTRLTVT.

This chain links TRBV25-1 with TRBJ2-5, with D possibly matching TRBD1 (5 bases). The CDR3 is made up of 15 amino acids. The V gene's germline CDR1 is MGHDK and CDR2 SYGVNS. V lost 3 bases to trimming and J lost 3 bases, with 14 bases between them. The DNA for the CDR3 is TGTGCCAGCAGTGACCCCCGCAGGGTTGAAGAGACCCAGTACTTC. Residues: CASSDPRRVEETQYF. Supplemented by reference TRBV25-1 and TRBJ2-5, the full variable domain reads EADIYQTPRYLVIGTGKKITLECSQTMGHDKMYWYQQDPGMELHLIHYSYGVNSTEKGDLSSESTVSRIRTEHFPLTLESARPSHTSQYLCASSDPRRVEETQYFGPGTRLLVL.

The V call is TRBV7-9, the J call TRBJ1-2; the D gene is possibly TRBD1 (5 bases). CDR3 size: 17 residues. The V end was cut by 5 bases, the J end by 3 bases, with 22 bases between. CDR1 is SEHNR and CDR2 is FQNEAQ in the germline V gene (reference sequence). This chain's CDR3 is CASSQVRYGLGDYGYTF. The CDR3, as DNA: TGTGCCAGCAGCCAGGTCCGGTACGGCTTAGGGGACTATGGCTACACCTTC.

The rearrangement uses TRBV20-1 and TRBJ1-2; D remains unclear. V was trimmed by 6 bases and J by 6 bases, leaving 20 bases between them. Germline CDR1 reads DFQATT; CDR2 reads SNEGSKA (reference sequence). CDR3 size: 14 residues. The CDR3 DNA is TGCAGTGCCAGGAATGGACTAGTCGGGGATGGCTACACCTTC. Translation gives CSARNGLVGDGYTF.

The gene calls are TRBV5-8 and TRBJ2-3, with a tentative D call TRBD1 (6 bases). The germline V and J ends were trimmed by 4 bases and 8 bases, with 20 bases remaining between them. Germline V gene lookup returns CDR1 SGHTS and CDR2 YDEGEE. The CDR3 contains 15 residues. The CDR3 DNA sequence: TGTGCCAGCAGCCCAGGGGACCGCCGGGGTGGTACGCAGTATTTT. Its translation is CASSPGDRRGGTQYF.

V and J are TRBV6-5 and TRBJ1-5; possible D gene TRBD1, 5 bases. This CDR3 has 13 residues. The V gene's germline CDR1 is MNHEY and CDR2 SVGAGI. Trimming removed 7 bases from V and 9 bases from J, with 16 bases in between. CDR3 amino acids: CASTERGQRPQHF. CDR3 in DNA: TGTGCCAGCACCGAACGCGGACAAAGGCCCCAGCATTTT.

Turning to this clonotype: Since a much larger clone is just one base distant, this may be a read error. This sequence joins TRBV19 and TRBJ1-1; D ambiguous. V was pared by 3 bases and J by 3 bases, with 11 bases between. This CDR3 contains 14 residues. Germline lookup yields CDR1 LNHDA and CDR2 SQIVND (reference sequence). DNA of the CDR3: TGTGCCAGTAGTATTTCGGGTGTGGACACTGAAGCTTTCTTT. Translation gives CASSISGVDTEAFF.

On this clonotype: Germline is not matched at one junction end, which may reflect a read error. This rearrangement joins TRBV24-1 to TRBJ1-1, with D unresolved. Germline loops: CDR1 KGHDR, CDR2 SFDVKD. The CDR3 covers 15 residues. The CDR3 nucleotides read TGTGCCACTAGTGAGAAGAGCGGGTCTAGCACTGAAGCTTTCTTT. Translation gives CATSEKSGSSTEAFF.

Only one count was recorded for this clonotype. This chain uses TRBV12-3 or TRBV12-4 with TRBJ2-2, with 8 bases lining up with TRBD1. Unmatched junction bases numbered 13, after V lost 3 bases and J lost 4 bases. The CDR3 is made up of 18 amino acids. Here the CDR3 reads CASSFYRGFSRATGELFF. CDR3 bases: TGTGCCAGCAGTTTTTACAGGGGGTTCTCAAGGGCCACCGGGGAGCTGTTTTTT.

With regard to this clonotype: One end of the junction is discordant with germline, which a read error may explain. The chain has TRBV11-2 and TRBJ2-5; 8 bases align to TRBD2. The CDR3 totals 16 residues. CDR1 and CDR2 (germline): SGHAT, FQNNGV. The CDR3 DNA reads TGCGCCAGCAGCCAAGGCTTTAGCGGGGTCGGAGAGACCCAGTACTTC. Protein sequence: CASSQGFSGVGETQYF.

The CDR3 sequence is CAWSVGTTMNTEAFF. The DNA for the CDR3 is TGTGCCTGGAGTGTGGGGACAACTATGAACACTGAAGCTTTCTTT. V usage is TRBV30 and J usage is TRBJ1-1, with D perhaps matching TRBD1 (6 bases). V was shortened by 0 bases and J by 0 bases, with 11 bases between the two germline ends. The CDR3 extends over 15 amino acids. From germline, CDR1 is GTSNPN and CDR2 SVGIG (reference sequence). Drawing the rest from reference TRBV30 and TRBJ1-1, the complete variable domain is SQTIHQWPATLVQPVGSPLSLECTVEGTSNPNLYWYRQAAGRGLQLLFYSVGIGQISSEVPQNLSASRPQDRQFILSSKKLLLSDSGFYLCAWSVGTTMNTEAFFGQGTRLTVV.

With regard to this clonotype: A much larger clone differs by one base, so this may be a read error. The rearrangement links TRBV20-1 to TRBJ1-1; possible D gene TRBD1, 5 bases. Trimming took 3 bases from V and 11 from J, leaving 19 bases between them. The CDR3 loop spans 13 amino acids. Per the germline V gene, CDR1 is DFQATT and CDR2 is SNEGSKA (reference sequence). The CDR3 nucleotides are TGCAGTGCTAGGTCACTCCCTCAAGGGGACGCTTTCTTT. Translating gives CSARSLPQGDAFF.

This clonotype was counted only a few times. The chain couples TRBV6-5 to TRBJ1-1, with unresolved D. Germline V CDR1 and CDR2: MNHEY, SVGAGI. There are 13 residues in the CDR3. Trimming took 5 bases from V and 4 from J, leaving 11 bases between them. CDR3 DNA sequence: TGTGCCAGCAGTCCCACAATGGCCACTGAAGCTTTCTTT. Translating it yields CASSPTMATEAFF.

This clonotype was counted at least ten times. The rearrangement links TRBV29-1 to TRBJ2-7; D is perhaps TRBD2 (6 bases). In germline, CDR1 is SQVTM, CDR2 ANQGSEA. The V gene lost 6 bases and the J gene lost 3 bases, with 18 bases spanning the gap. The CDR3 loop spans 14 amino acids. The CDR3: CSVTDTGRFYEQYF. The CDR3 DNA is TGCAGCGTGACCGACACGGGGAGGTTCTACGAGCAGTACTTC.

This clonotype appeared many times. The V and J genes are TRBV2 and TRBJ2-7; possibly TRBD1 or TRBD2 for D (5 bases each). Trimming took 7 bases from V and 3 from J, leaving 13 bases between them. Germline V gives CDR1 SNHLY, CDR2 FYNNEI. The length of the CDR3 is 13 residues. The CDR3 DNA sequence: TGTGCCAGCACCGAGGGGCAGTTCTACGAGCAGTACTTC. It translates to CASTEGQFYEQYF. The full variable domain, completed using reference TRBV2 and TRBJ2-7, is EPEVTQTPSHQVTQMGQEVILRCVPISNHLYFYWYRQILGQKVEFLVSFYNNEISEKSEIFDDQFSVERPDGSNFTLKIRSTKLEDSAMYFCASTEGQFYEQYFGPGTRLTVT.